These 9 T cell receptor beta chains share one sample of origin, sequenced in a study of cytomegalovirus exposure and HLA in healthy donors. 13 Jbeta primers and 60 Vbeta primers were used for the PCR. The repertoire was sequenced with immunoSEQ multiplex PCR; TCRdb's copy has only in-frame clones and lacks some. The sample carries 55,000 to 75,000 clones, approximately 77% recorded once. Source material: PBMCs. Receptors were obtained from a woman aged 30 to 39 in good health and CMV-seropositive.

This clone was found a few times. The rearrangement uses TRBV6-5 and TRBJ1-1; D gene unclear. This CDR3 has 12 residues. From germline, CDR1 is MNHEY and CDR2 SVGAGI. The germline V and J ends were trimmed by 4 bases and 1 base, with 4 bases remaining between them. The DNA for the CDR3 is TGTGCCAGCAGTTCGGGGAACACTGAAGCTTTCTTT. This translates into CASSSGNTEAFF.

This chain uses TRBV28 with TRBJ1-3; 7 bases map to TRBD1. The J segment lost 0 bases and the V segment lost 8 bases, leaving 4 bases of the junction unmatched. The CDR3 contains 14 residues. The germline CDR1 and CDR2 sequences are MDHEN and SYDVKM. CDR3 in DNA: TGTGCCAGCGGTCCAGGGGGCTCTGGAAACACCATATATTTT. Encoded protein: CASGPGGSGNTIYF.

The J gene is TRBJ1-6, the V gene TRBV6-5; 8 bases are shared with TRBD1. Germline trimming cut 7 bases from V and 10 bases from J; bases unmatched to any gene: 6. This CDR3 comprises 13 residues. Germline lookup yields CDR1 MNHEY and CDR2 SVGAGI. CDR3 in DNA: TGTGCCAGCACTAACAGGGGGGCCTCACCCCTCCACTTT. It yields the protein CASTNRGASPLHF.

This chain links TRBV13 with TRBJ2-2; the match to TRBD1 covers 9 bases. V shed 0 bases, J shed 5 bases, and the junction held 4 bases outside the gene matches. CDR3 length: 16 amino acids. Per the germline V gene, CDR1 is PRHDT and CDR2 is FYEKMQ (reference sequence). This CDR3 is CASSLGGQGRTGELFF. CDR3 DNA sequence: TGTGCCAGCAGCTTAGGGGGACAGGGCCGGACCGGGGAGCTGTTTTTT.

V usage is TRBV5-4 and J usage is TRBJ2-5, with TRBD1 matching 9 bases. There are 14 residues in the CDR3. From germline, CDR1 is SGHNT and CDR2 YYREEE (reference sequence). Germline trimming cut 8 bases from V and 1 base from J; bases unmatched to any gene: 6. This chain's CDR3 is CASRDRASQETQYF. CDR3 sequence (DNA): TGTGCCAGTCGGGACAGGGCGAGCCAAGAGACCCAGTACTTC.

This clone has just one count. CDR3 sequence (DNA): TGCAGCGTTGGCGGGAGGCTGAACAATGAGCAGTTCTTC. Protein product: CSVGGRLNNEQFF. This chain links TRBV29-1 with TRBJ2-1; 8 bases match TRBD2. V trimming: 4 bases; J trimming: 5 bases; junction bases outside the gene matches: 4. Germline V gene data show CDR1 as SQVTM and CDR2 as ANQGSEA. There are 13 residues in the CDR3.

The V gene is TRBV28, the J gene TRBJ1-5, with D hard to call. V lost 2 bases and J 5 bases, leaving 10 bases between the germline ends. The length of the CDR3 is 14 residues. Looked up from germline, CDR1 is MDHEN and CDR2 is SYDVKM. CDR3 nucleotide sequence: TGTGCCAGCAGTTTAGTTTCCTTTTATCAGCCCCAGCATTTT. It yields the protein CASSLVSFYQPQHF.

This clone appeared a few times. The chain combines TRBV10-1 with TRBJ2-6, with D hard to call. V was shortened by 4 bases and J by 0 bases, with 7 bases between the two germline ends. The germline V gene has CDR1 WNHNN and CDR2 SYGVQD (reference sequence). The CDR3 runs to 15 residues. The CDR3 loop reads CASSATASGANVLTF. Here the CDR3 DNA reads TGCGCCAGCAGTGCTACAGCCTCTGGGGCCAACGTCCTGACTTTC.

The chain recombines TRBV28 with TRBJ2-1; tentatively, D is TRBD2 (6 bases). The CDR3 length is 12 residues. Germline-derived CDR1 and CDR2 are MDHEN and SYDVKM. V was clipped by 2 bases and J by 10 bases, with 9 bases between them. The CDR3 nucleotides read TGTGCCAGCAGTTTAACTAGCATGGAGCAGTTCTTC. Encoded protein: CASSLTSMEQFF.